The entry below gives a single TCR beta chain sequence along with its context. Its antigen is undetermined. This sample stems from a study of T-cell reconstitution after alpha-beta-depleted transplantation in children. Study results and limitations: TCRbeta diversity was high at day 60 in some patients (a result of surviving recipient T cells and thymic progenitors). There were reportedly several hundred expanded graft clones from which alpha-beta T cells came about two months after transplant.

Preparing the TCRbeta library involved the use of unique molecular identifiers. TCRdb analysed the PCR reads with MiXCR anew, one entry per CDR3 protein. Seen here are around 420,000 distinct CDR3 sequences, about a sixth observed once, and the top ten hold roughly 29%. Trimming shortened V by 4 bases and J by 3 bases, and 7 bases separated the two germline ends. Germline V gene lookup returns CDR1 SQVTM and CDR2 ANQGSEA. The CDR3 contains 11 residues. The V gene is TRBV29-1, the J gene TRBJ2-7; D unclear. The material was PBMCs, mostly from graft donor cells, obtained 360 days after TCRalphabeta/CD19-depleted stem cell transplant. This receptor was identified in a boy younger than two who had a stem cell transplant for Wiskott-Aldrich syndrome, so the T cells may come from the graft donor. The CDR3 DNA follows: TGCAGCGTTGGTGTGTTCTACGAGCAGTACTTC. As protein: CSVGVFYEQYF.